This TCR beta chain was captured by sequencing in a study of regulatory T cells in long-lasting Graves disease. Time point here: newly diagnosed GD, antithyroid drugs for less than 3 months. TCR sequences were obtained from RNA taken from PBMCs. Arm-PCR with iRepertoire HTBI primers amplified the CDR3 regions for these TCR beta libraries. TCRdb analysed the multiplex PCR reads with MiXCR anew, one entry per CDR3 protein. The sample lists a few hundred thousand distinct CDR3 sequences, 10% to 15% occurring once. In this sample, this clonotype turned up many times. This CDR3 contains 14 residues. Germline CDR1 is KGHSH and CDR2 is LQKENI. V was pared by 6 bases and J by 5 bases, with 8 bases of the junction left unmatched. These same data were also listed under a study on T cells in Graves' hyperthyroidism and ophthalmopathy.

The J gene is TRBJ2-7, the V gene TRBV18; 9 nucleotides agree with TRBD1. The clonotype was recovered from a woman aged 18 to 35 with Graves disease. Sample: peripheral blood mononuclear cells (PBMCs), taken at new diagnosis, from a patient treated with antithyroid drugs. The CDR3 protein is CASSPGTGSDEQYF. The DNA of the CDR3 is TGTGCCAGCTCCCCCGGGACAGGGAGTGACGAGCAGTACTTC.